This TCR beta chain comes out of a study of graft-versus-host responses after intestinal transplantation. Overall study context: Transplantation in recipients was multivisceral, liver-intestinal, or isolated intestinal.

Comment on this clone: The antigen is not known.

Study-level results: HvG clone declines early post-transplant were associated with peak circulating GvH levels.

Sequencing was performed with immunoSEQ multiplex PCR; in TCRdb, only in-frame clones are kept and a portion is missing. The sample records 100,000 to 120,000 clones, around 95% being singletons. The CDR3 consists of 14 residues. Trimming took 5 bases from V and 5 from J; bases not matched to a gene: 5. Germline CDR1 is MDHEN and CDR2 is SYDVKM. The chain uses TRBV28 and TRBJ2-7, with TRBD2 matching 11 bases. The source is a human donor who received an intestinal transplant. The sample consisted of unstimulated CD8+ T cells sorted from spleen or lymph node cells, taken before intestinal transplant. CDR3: CASSKLAGVHEQYF. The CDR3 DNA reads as TGTGCCAGCAGTAAACTAGCGGGAGTGCACGAGCAGTACTTC.